The sequence of this TCR beta chain was determined in a study of T cell responses to AZD1222 COVID-19 vaccine. Study-level background: Combined were second doses at about 4 or about 12 weeks. General study findings and limits: The donor cohort was predominantly white British with a female majority, and clonal diversity may have been underestimated.

Trimming left V 6 bases short and J 7 bases short, with 14 bases between. Germline assignment: CDR1 SGDLS and CDR2 YYNGEE. This CDR3 has 14 amino acids. As concerns this clone: The target antigen is unknown.

Sequenced by immunoSEQ multiplex PCR; TCRdb stores in-frame clones only, minus some. Among about 30,000 clones listed, roughly nine tenths were seen once. The sample here was peripheral blood, taken on day 0 of AZD1222 vaccination. This TCR was sampled from an adult in good health. The V gene is TRBV9, the J gene TRBJ1-6, with D perhaps TRBD1 (5 bases). CDR3 region: CASKLGTANSPLHF. The DNA for the CDR3 is TGTGCCAGCAAGTTGGGGACTGCAAATTCACCCCTCCACTTT.